In its sample, the clone carrying this T cell receptor (beta chain) was seen many times. The antigen remains unidentified. From the RACE reads, TCRdb called clonotypes with MiXCR, one entry per CDR3 protein. The sample records more than 300,000 distinct CDR3 sequences, 4.5% to 7% being singletons. Germline CDR1 is MNHEY and CDR2 is SMNVEV (reference sequence). The CDR3 contains 17 residues. V dropped 4 bases and J dropped 1 base, with 14 bases sitting between them. The source of the sample is a study of human T cells and chemical hapten exposure. Study-wide background: Read at 6 days, the patch tests placed 0.01% DPC on the upper back. Mostly female, the patients presented with alopecia areata, totalis or universalis.

Study-wide points: Expanded TCR sets contained significantly more large CDR3 similarity clusters than controls.

Stated time point: pre-sensitization, week 0. The treatment was: therapeutic diphenylcyclopropenone sensitization with weekly scalp DPC. Suited to DPC and affected by alopecia, the donors ranged from 18 to 70 years old. The V call is TRBV27, the J call TRBJ2-6; D remains unclear. The receptor was isolated from a young woman with alopecia areata. Some clones in this sample may be carry-over from other donors' samples. The sample consisted of whole blood, taken in connection with sensitization to the hapten diphenylcyclopropenone (DPC). The CDR3 reads CASSSYALTSGANVLTF. The CDR3 DNA follows: TGTGCCAGCAGTTCCTACGCCCTAACGTCTGGGGCCAACGTCCTGACTTTC.